This is a list of T cell receptor beta chains from one sample in a study of T cell changes during pregnancy in multiple sclerosis. The repertoire was sequenced with immunoSEQ multiplex PCR; TCRdb's copy has only in-frame clones and lacks some. Of roughly 90,000 clones listed, roughly 93% are singletons. Specimen: peripheral blood, collected in the third trimester of pregnancy. Receptors originate from a female donor with multiple sclerosis, enrolled in a pregnancy study. The CDR3 runs from the conserved cysteine through the conserved F or W. A D gene is named only where the DNA matches it firmly. Rows may omit the clone size; those that give it use once, few, many or a size class.

NA,NA,TRBV5-6,TRBJ1-5,14,TGTGCCAGCAGCTTGGAGGGAGCCAATCAGCCCCAGCATTTT,CASSLEGANQPQHF
TRBD2,NA,TRBV18,TRBJ2-7,13,TGTGCCAGCTCACTCGCGGGAGCCCACGAGCAGTACTTC,CASSLAGAHEQYF
TRBD1,NA,TRBV19,TRBJ1-5,16,TGTGCCAGTAGTATCAGGTCAGGGGGAGGCAATCAGCCCCAGCATTTT,CASSIRSGGGNQPQHF
TRBD2,NA,TRBV5-1,TRBJ2-1,14,TGCGCCAGCAGCACTCCGGGACTAGAGGTTGAGCAGTTCTTC,CASSTPGLEVEQFF
TRBD2,NA,TRBV5-1,TRBJ2-2,16,TGCGCCAGCAGCTTGGGACTAGCGGGAGAGACCGGGGAGCTGTTTTTT,CASSLGLAGETGELFF
NA,NA,TRBV28,TRBJ2-5,15,TGTGCCAGCAGCCGTCACGCAGGGGACCAAGAGACCCAGTACTTC,CASSRHAGDQETQYF
NA,NA,TRBV18,TRBJ1-1,14,TGTGCCAGCTCACTCGACTTAGCGGACACTGAAGCTTTCTTT,CASSLDLADTEAFF
NA,NA,TRBV2,TRBJ2-1,14,TGTGCCTCCGACCGTGAGGAGCTTTACAATGAGCAGTTCTTC,CASDREELYNEQFF
TRBD2,NA,TRBV28,TRBJ2-5,13,TGTGCCAGCAGGGGAGGGCCGGGGGAGACCCAGTACTTC,CASRGGPGETQYF
TRBD2,NA,TRBV5-6,TRBJ2-7,16,TGTGCCAGCAGCTGGGATAGCGGGAGAGATCACGACGAGCAGTACTTC,CASSWDSGRDHDEQYF
NA,NA,TRBV9,TRBJ1-5,13,TGTGCCGGGCCTTCCGACCGTCTTCAGCCCCAGCATTTT,CAGPSDRLQPQHF
TRBD2,NA,TRBV28,TRBJ2-3,15,TGTGCCAGCAGCTTCACTAGCGGGACATCTCATACGCAGTATTTT,CASSFTSGTSHTQYF
TRBD2,NA,TRBV5-6,TRBJ2-3,16,TGTGCCAGCAGCGCACTAGCGGGAGGGCCGACAGATACGCAGTATTTT,CASSALAGGPTDTQYF
NA,NA,TRBV19,TRBJ1-5,16,TGTGCCAGTAGTATAAGGAGGACAGTAGACAATCAGCCCCAGCATTTT,CASSIRRTVDNQPQHF
TRBD2,NA,TRBV4-1,TRBJ2-1,15,TGCGCCAGCAGCCACTTAGCGGGAGGGCACCATGAGCAGTTCTTC,CASSHLAGGHHEQFF
NA,once,TRBV6-6,TRBJ2-7,16,TGTGCCAGCAGTACATCACGCTCCGGGAAGTCCTACGAGCAGTACTTC,CASSTSRSGKSYEQYF
NA,NA,TRBV2,TRBJ1-1,14,TGTGCCAGCAGTGAAGGTCCTCGGAGCACTGAAGCTTTCTTT,CASSEGPRSTEAFF
TRBD2,NA,TRBV6-6,TRBJ2-7,14,TGTGCCACAACCGTACTGGGCGGGAGGGACGAGCAGTACTTC,CATTVLGGRDEQYF
NA,NA,TRBV4-1,TRBJ1-2,15,TGCGCCAGCAGCCAAGAGGGGCCGTTGGGGTATGGCTACACCTTC,CASSQEGPLGYGYTF
NA,NA,TRBV6-4,TRBJ1-5,14,TGTGCCAGCAGTGAGCAGTATAGCAATCAGCCCCAGCATTTT,CASSEQYSNQPQHF
NA,NA,TRBV2,TRBJ2-3,12,TGTGCCAGCAGTGAAGGGAGGGATACGCAGTATTTT,CASSEGRDTQYF
NA,NA,TRBV4-2,TRBJ2-7,15,TGTGCCAGCAGCCAAGATCTTGCAGGTACCTACGAGCAGTACTTC,CASSQDLAGTYEQYF
TRBD2,NA,TRBV27,TRBJ2-1,17,TGTGCCAGCAGTTCCCGACGTCGGCGGGGGGCCTACAATGAGCAGTTCTTC,CASSSRRRRGAYNEQFF
TRBD2,NA,TRBV5-4,TRBJ2-3,17,TGTGCCAGCGCATCCCTTGGTAGCGGGAGTTTGACAGATACGCAGTATTTT,CASASLGSGSLTDTQYF
NA,NA,TRBV28,TRBJ2-5,15,TGTGCCAGCACCGAAAGGGGCGGAACCCAAGAGACCCAGTACTTC,CASTERGGTQETQYF
NA,NA,TRBV28,TRBJ2-2,16,TGTGCCAGCGCCCTCCGCCTAGCGCTGAACACCGGGGAGCTGTTTTTT,CASALRLALNTGELFF
NA,NA,TRBV4-3,TRBJ1-3,15,TGCGCCAGCAGCCAAGACCCCGTTTCTGGAAACACCATATATTTT,CASSQDPVSGNTIYF
TRBD1,NA,TRBV5-6,TRBJ2-3,15,TGTGCCAGCAGCCCCCGGGACAGGGGTACAGATACGCAGTATTTT,CASSPRDRGTDTQYF
TRBD1,NA,TRBV5-6,TRBJ1-2,15,TGTGCCAGTGGGACAGGTTTGGAGGTTAACTATGGCTACACCTTC,CASGTGLEVNYGYTF
NA,NA,TRBV29-1,TRBJ1-5,12,TGCAGCGTGAGAAACGGTGAGCAGCCCCAGCATTTT,CSVRNGEQPQHF
NA,NA,TRBV7-9,TRBJ2-6,13,TGTGCCAGCGGACAGTCTGGGGCCAACGTCCTGACTTTC,CASGQSGANVLTF
TRBD2,NA,TRBV29-1,TRBJ2-3,13,TGCAGCGTTGCCGGGACTATCACAGATACGCAGTATTTT,CSVAGTITDTQYF
NA,NA,TRBV27,TRBJ2-1,16,TGTGCCAGCAGTTTAGGAGCGGAGCTACCCTACAATGAGCAGTTCTTC,CASSLGAELPYNEQFF
NA,NA,TRBV27,TRBJ2-7,16,TGTGCCAGCAGTCCGTCACTAGGCACAAACTCCTACGAGCAGTACTTC,CASSPSLGTNSYEQYF
TRBD1,NA,TRBV9,TRBJ2-3,16,TGTGCCAGCAGCCCACGGCGGGGACAGGGGGCCGATACGCAGTATTTT,CASSPRRGQGADTQYF
NA,once,TRBV11-2,TRBJ2-7,14,TGTGCCAGCAGCTTAGAGGTCCGGGGAAACGAGCAGTACTTC,CASSLEVRGNEQYF
TRBD2,NA,TRBV27,TRBJ2-7,14,TGTGCCAGCAGTTTATCACGGGGGGACTACGAGCAGTACTTC,CASSLSRGDYEQYF
NA,NA,TRBV18,TRBJ1-1,13,TGTGCCAGCTCAGTGGGCCTGAACACTGAAGCTTTCTTT,CASSVGLNTEAFF
TRBD1,NA,TRBV9,TRBJ1-1,14,TGTGCCAGCAGCGCCGAGGGACAGTACACTGAAGCTTTCTTT,CASSAEGQYTEAFF
TRBD2,NA,TRBV6-1,TRBJ2-1,15,TGTGCCAGCAGTGCGGCTAGCGGGAGCGGGAATGAGCAGTTCTTC,CASSAASGSGNEQFF
NA,NA,TRBV5-1,TRBJ1-2,14,TGCGCCAGCAGCTTGGGACGGCAGGGTAATGGCTACACCTTC,CASSLGRQGNGYTF
NA,NA,TRBV27,TRBJ1-5,17,TGTGCCAGCAGTTTAGGCAGCGCGGCGAATCCAAATCAGCCCCAGCATTTT,CASSLGSAANPNQPQHF
NA,NA,TRBV5-1,TRBJ2-2,14,TGCGCCAGCAGCTTGGACACCAACACCGGGGAGCTGTTTTTT,CASSLDTNTGELFF
NA,once,TRBV20-1,TRBJ2-5,11,TGCAGTGCCAAAGAGGTGGAGACCCAGTACTTC,CSAKEVETQYF
TRBD1,NA,TRBV29-1,TRBJ1-4,14,TGCAGCGTTGCGAGACAGGGAACTAATGAAAAACTGTTTTTT,CSVARQGTNEKLFF
NA,NA,TRBV19,TRBJ1-1,11,TGTGCCACCACACTGAACACTGAAGCTTTCTTT,CATTLNTEAFF
TRBD1,NA,TRBV6-1,TRBJ1-4,14,TGTGCCAGCATAGCGGACAGGGGGCGGGAAAAACTGTTTTTT,CASIADRGREKLFF
TRBD2,many,TRBV28,TRBJ2-1,15,TGTGCCAGCAGTTTATTGCGGGAGCGCCACAATGAGCAGTTCTTC,CASSLLRERHNEQFF
NA,NA,TRBV6-1,TRBJ1-5,13,TGTGCCAGCAGTGTCACTATCAATCAGCCCCAGCATTTT,CASSVTINQPQHF
NA,NA,TRBV6-5,TRBJ2-3,15,TGTGCCAGCAGTTACGGGGGTGGTTCCGGGACAACGCAGTATTTT,CASSYGGGSGTTQYF
NA,NA,TRBV1,TRBJ2-3,16,TGCACCAGCAGCGCTGTCATAGCGGGAGGGCCAGATACGCAGTATTTT,CTSSAVIAGGPDTQYF
TRBD1,NA,TRBV7-9,TRBJ2-7,13,TGTGCCAGCAGCCCGGGACAGGGCACCGAGCAGTACTTC,CASSPGQGTEQYF
NA,NA,TRBV6-1,TRBJ1-3,14,TGTGCCAGCAGCCCGACAGGCTCTGGAAACACCATATATTTT,CASSPTGSGNTIYF
TRBD1,NA,TRBV5-1,TRBJ2-7,14,TGCGCCAGCAGCGGGACAGGGCTCTCCTACGAGCAGTACTTC,CASSGTGLSYEQYF
NA,NA,TRBV11-2,TRBJ2-1,16,TGTGCCAGCAGCTTAGATAGAAGAGACAAGTACAATGAGCAGTTCTTC,CASSLDRRDKYNEQFF
NA,NA,TRBV5-5,TRBJ2-6,17,TGTGCCAGCAGCTTGCGAGCCGGGGACTCTGGGGCCAACGTCCTGACTTTC,CASSLRAGDSGANVLTF
TRBD1,NA,TRBV29-1,TRBJ2-1,15,TGCAGCGTTGGGGATTTTACAGGGGGCAACAATGAGCAGTTCTTC,CSVGDFTGGNNEQFF
TRBD1,once,TRBV27,TRBJ2-7,14,TGTGCCAGCAGTCCCGGGACAGGGGGCAACGAGCAGTACTTC,CASSPGTGGNEQYF
NA,NA,TRBV11-3,TRBJ2-1,13,TGTGCCAGCAGCTCGGGACTTTACAATGAGCAGTTCTTC,CASSSGLYNEQFF